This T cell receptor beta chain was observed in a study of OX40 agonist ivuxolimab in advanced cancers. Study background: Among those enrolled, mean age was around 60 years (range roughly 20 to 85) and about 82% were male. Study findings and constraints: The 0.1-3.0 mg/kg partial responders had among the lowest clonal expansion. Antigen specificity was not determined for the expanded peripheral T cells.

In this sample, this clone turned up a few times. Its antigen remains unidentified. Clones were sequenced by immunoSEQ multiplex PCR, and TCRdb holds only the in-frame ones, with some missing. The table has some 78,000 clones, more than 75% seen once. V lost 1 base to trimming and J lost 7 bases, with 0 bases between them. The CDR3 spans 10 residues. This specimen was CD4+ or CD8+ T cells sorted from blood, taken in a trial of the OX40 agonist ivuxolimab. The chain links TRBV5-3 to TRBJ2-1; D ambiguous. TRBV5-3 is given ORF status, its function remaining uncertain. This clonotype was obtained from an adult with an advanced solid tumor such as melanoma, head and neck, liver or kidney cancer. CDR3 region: CARSLNEQFF. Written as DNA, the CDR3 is TGTGCCAGAAGCTTGAATGAGCAGTTCTTC.